The 27 T cell receptor beta chains reported below all come from one sample, sequenced in a study of T cell repertoires in cytomegalovirus infection. TCRdb reprocessed the reads with MiXCR, giving one entry per CDR3 protein. The sample records over 300,000 distinct CDR3 sequences, roughly 15% being singletons. The source material was PBMCs. The origin of the receptors is a human donor in good health (CMV status not recorded). Some clones in this sample may be carry-over from other donors' samples.

This clonotype was counted only a few times. The chain combines TRBV7-2 with TRBJ2-2; no firm D call. V shed 7 bases and J shed 5 bases, with 8 bases lying between them. The CDR3 is 12 amino acids. Germline V gene lookup returns CDR1 SGHTA and CDR2 FQGNSA. This CDR3 is CASTPRTGELFF. The DNA of the CDR3 is TGTGCCAGCACCCCAAGAACCGGGGAGCTGTTTTTT.

This clonotype was observed once. The chain uses TRBV6-6 and TRBJ2-7; 10 bases agree with TRBD1. Losses at the gene ends were 6 bases for V and 1 base for J; bases not matched to a gene: 6. The CDR3 spans 15 residues. Germline loops: CDR1 MNHNY, CDR2 SVGAGI (reference sequence). CDR3 nucleotides: TGTGCCAGCAGATGGACGGGACAGGGGTCCTACGAGCAGTACTTC. Its translation is CASRWTGQGSYEQYF.

The chain recombines TRBV20-1 with TRBJ1-1; maybe TRBD1 (5 bases). V lost 3 bases and J 0 bases, leaving 8 bases between the germline ends. Looked up from germline, CDR1 is DFQATT and CDR2 is SNEGSKA (reference sequence). The CDR3 is 13 residues long. CDR3: CSASDSLNTEAFF. The CDR3, as DNA: TGCAGTGCTAGTGACAGCTTGAACACTGAAGCTTTCTTT.

This clonotype has a count of ten or more. Written as DNA, the CDR3 is TGTGCCAGCAGTGAAGGGTGGGAGGTAGGCGAGCAGTACTTC. Protein: CASSEGWEVGEQYF. This chain uses TRBV6-1 with TRBJ2-7; D perhaps matches TRBD2 (6 bases). CDR3 length: 14 amino acids. CDR1 MNHNS and CDR2 SASEGT come from the germline V gene. Trimming shortened V by 1 base and J by 6 bases, and 13 bases separated the two germline ends.

Many counts were recorded for this clonotype. The chain employs TRBV7-9 and TRBJ2-1; the match to TRBD2 covers 10 bases. The germline V gene has CDR1 SEHNR and CDR2 FQNEAQ (reference sequence). CDR3 length equals 17 residues. Trimming took 6 bases from V and 6 from J; bases not matched to a gene: 14. CDR3 protein: CASSPLGPGLAPNEQFF. The CDR3 nucleotides are TGTGCCAGCAGTCCCTTGGGACCGGGACTAGCGCCCAATGAGCAGTTCTTC.

The rearrangement joins TRBV12-3 or TRBV12-4 to TRBJ2-3; no reliable D call. V was pared by 6 bases and J by 0 bases, with 7 bases between. CDR3 length: 13 residues. CDR3 sequence: CASSEQSTDTQYF. DNA for the CDR3: TGTGCCAGCAGCGAGCAGAGCACAGATACGCAGTATTTT.

The V call is TRBV4-1, the J call TRBJ1-2; TRBD1 is a possible D gene (5 bases). The CDR3 runs to 16 residues. Trimming removed 1 base from V and 5 bases from J, with 17 bases in between. The V gene's germline CDR1 is MGHRA and CDR2 YSYEKL. The CDR3 spells CASSQGPWQGGYGYTF. In DNA form, the CDR3 reads TGCGCCAGCAGCCAAGGTCCTTGGCAGGGAGGTTATGGCTACACCTTC.

This clonotype has at least ten counts. This chain joins TRBV7-2 and TRBJ2-5, with D tentatively TRBD2 (6 bases). Per the germline V gene, CDR1 is SGHTA and CDR2 is FQGNSA. V was trimmed by 5 bases and J by 2 bases, leaving 15 bases between them. This CDR3 has 15 amino acids. The CDR3 bases are TGTGCCAGCAGCCGTGCGGGACCGGGGCAAGAGACCCAGTACTTC. It encodes CASSRAGPGQETQYF.

This clonotype came up a few times. This sequence joins TRBV14 and TRBJ1-4; D gene ambiguous. The CDR3 covers 12 residues. Germline V gene lookup returns CDR1 SGHDN and CDR2 FVKESK. Trimming stripped 0 bases from V and 14 bases from J, with 10 bases between. The CDR3, as DNA: TGTGCCAGCAGCCAAGATCGGATCCCGCTGTTTTTT. Translating gives CASSQDRIPLFF.

This chain connects TRBV7-9 to TRBJ1-2, with D perhaps matching TRBD1 (5 bases). The CDR3 covers 15 residues. Germline V gene sequence: CDR1 SEHNR, CDR2 FQNEAQ (reference sequence). V was pared by 0 bases and J by 6 bases, with 14 bases between. The CDR3 nucleotides read TGTGCCAGCAGCTTAGCGGGGGGTAAATTCCATGGCTACACCTTC. Protein: CASSLAGGKFHGYTF.

This chain joins TRBV10-3 and TRBJ1-5; D is unclear. This CDR3 comprises 18 residues. The V gene lost 3 bases and the J gene lost 4 bases, with 22 bases spanning the gap. Looked up from germline, CDR1 is ENHRY and CDR2 is SYGVKD. The CDR3 loop is CAISDESRLGRGNQPQHF. CDR3 DNA sequence: TGTGCCATCAGTGATGAATCGCGTTTGGGGAGAGGGAATCAGCCCCAGCATTTT.

The V and J genes are TRBV7-2 and TRBJ1-3; D not certain. CDR3 length equals 17 residues. Germline CDR1 reads SGHTA; CDR2 reads FQGNSA. Trimming removed 5 bases from V and 0 bases from J, with 17 bases in between. The CDR3 spells CASSPLALVISGNTIYF. The CDR3 DNA sequence: TGTGCCAGCAGCCCCCTCGCGCTGGTTATCTCTGGAAACACCATATATTTT.

This clonotype was picked up one time. The chain couples TRBV20-1 to TRBJ1-3; D gene unclear. The CDR3 totals 15 residues. CDR1 DFQATT and CDR2 SNEGSKA come from the germline V gene (reference sequence). The V gene lost 4 bases and the J gene lost 0 bases, with 13 bases spanning the gap. The CDR3 region is CSATDDSGSGNTIYF. CDR3 in DNA: TGCAGTGCTACGGATGACTCCGGCTCTGGAAACACCATATATTTT.

In regard to this clonotype: Mismatch with germline at one junction end may stem from a read error. The V call is TRBV20-1, the J call TRBJ1-5, with TRBD1 identical over 9 bases. CDR3 size: 14 residues. Germline assignment: CDR1 DFQATT and CDR2 SNEGSKA (reference sequence). The CDR3 here is CSARQQGAGQSQHF. In DNA, the CDR3 is TGCAGTGCTAGGCAACAGGGGGCCGGTCAGTCCCAGCATTTT.

The chain is built from TRBV2 and TRBJ2-2; 7 bases are a match to TRBD2. The CDR3 has 14 amino acids. The V segment lost 7 bases and the J segment 3 bases; nucleotides outside the gene matches: 5. Looked up from germline, CDR1 is SNHLY and CDR2 is FYNNEI. The CDR3 coding sequence is TGTGCCAGCATGGCGGGGGTGGACACCGGGGAGCTGTTTTTT. It encodes CASMAGVDTGELFF.

This clonotype was picked up a small number of times. The rearrangement joins TRBV20-1 to TRBJ2-4; TRBD2 might be the D (6 bases). CDR1 is DFQATT, CDR2 SNEGSKA, per germline (reference sequence). This CDR3 comprises 13 residues. The V gene lost 6 bases and the J gene lost 3 bases, with 12 bases spanning the gap. CDR3 coding DNA: TGCAGTGCCGGCTGGGGGGACAAAAACATTCAGTACTTC. Amino acids: CSAGWGDKNIQYF.

This clonotype was observed many times. Relative to the germline gene, one junction end is altered; a read error may explain this. The V and J genes are TRBV7-2 and TRBJ1-3, with 7 bases lining up with TRBD1. Germline CDR1 is SGHTA and CDR2 is FQGNSA. This CDR3 comprises 12 residues. CDR3 region: CASSLVWDSVHF. In DNA, the CDR3 is TGTGCCAGCAGCTTAGTGTGGGACAGCGTGCATTTT.

The sample holds a few counts of this clonotype. The chain employs TRBV7-9 and TRBJ1-2; D remains unclear. CDR3 size: 13 residues. The V end was cut by 1 base, the J end by 8 bases, with 11 bases between. CDR1 SEHNR and CDR2 FQNEAQ come from the germline V gene (reference sequence). The CDR3 sequence: CASSLDSSGGYTF. The DNA of the CDR3 is TGTGCCAGCAGCTTAGATTCGTCGGGGGGCTACACCTTC.

A note on this clonotype: Relative to the germline gene, one junction end is altered; a read error may explain this. The chain uses TRBV12-3 or TRBV12-4 and TRBJ2-5; D gene uncertain. The CDR3 runs 13 residues. The CDR3 protein is CANSFRNQETQYF. DNA for the CDR3: TGTGCCAACAGTTTCCGAAACCAAGAGACCCAGTACTTC.

At least ten counts were recorded for this clonotype. This chain links TRBV12-3 or TRBV12-4 with TRBJ2-7, with a possible D match to TRBD1 (5 bases). The CDR3 has 15 residues. V was cut by 6 bases and J by 0 bases, with 15 bases left in between. CDR3 residues: CASRPLTGGSYEQYF. CDR3 DNA sequence: TGTGCCAGCAGGCCCCTCACAGGTGGCTCCTACGAGCAGTACTTC.

This sequence joins TRBV19 and TRBJ1-5, with TRBD1 matching over 7 bases. The CDR3 length is 15 residues. Germline values: CDR1 LNHDA, CDR2 SQIVND (reference sequence). The V gene end was trimmed by 6 bases and the J gene end by 0 bases; junction bases not matched to a gene: 5. CDR3 amino acids: CASSPGQHSNQPQHF. The DNA for the CDR3 is TGTGCCAGTAGCCCGGGACAGCATAGCAATCAGCCCCAGCATTTT.

This clonotype was seen repeatedly, ten times or more. This chain uses TRBV20-1 with TRBJ1-6; D not certain. Germline loops: CDR1 DFQATT, CDR2 SNEGSKA (reference sequence). Trimming cost V 7 bases and J 0 bases, with 16 bases left between them. The CDR3 covers 16 residues. The CDR3 sequence: CSVPEGASSYNSPLHF. CDR3 coding DNA: TGCAGTGTTCCCGAGGGCGCCAGCTCCTATAATTCACCCCTCCACTTT.

This clonotype was detected only a few times. The gene calls are TRBV9 and TRBJ2-1, with 11 positions matching TRBD2. Germline values: CDR1 SGDLS, CDR2 YYNGEE. Germline trimming cut 4 bases from V and 7 bases from J; bases unmatched to any gene: 4. CDR3 size: 14 residues. As DNA, the CDR3 is TGTGCCAGCAGCTCCCTAGCGGGGGGTAATGAGCAGTTCTTC. It encodes CASSSLAGGNEQFF.

The chain links TRBV6-1 to TRBJ2-1, with a possible D match to TRBD2 (6 bases). The germline CDR1 and CDR2 sequences are MNHNS and SASEGT. The CDR3 has 17 amino acids. The V end was cut by 0 bases, the J end by 1 base, with 13 bases between. CDR3 DNA: TGTGCCAGCAGTGAAGCCGCAAGACTAGTTTCCTACAATGAGCAGTTCTTC. It specifies CASSEAARLVSYNEQFF.

This clonotype was counted only a few times. The rearrangement links TRBV6-5 to TRBJ1-2, with TRBD1 as a possible D gene (5 bases). This CDR3 region has 13 residues. Germline V gene lookup returns CDR1 MNHEY and CDR2 SVGAGI. With 2 bases removed from V and 8 bases from J, the gap between germline ends came to 12 bases. CDR3 in DNA: TGTGCCAGCAGTTACCTGGGGGTGTGGGGCTACACCTTC. Protein: CASSYLGVWGYTF.

The rearrangement links TRBV4-3 to TRBJ1-2; a possible D gene is TRBD1 (6 bases). The CDR3 totals 15 residues. Germline loops: CDR1 LGHNA, CDR2 YSLEER. The V end lost 0 bases, the J end lost 4 bases, and 12 bases lay between the germline ends. This CDR3 reads CASSQDGGGAYGYTF. The CDR3 DNA sequence: TGCGCCAGCAGCCAAGACGGAGGGGGTGCCTATGGCTACACCTTC.

This clonotype was detected a few times. This chain uses TRBV27 with TRBJ1-5; 8 bases align to TRBD1. CDR1 MNHEY and CDR2 SMNVEV come from the germline V gene (reference sequence). The CDR3 runs 18 residues. V gave up 7 bases and J gave up 7 bases; unmatched junction bases: 21. DNA for the CDR3: TGTGCCAGCATTTGGTCCCCTGGACAGGGTAGAGTTTTACAGCCCCAGCATTTT. Translation gives CASIWSPGQGRVLQPQHF.